This record covers a single TCR beta chain. Original analysis: Amplified reference gene primers provided the basis for estimating nucleated cell counts. Data came from immunoSEQ multiplex PCR; TCRdb stores just in-frame clones and leaves some out. For V, J and clone size, that table is used; D and trimming come from the DNA. Among more than 100,000 clones listed, approximately 88% were seen once. This sample is drawn from a study of blood T cell repertoires in COVID-19. Study information: Researchers got acute and convalescent COVID-19 samples from the United States, Italy and Spain. T cells, B-cell-depleted T cells, or PBMCs provided the cDNA or gDNA that served as material.

The germline V gene encodes CDR1 MGHRA and CDR2 YSYEKL. Trimming left V 2 bases short and J 2 bases short, with 16 bases between. There are 16 residues in the CDR3. The chain links TRBV4-1 to TRBJ2-7; D gene uncertain. Sequencing used peripheral blood. The origin of this receptor is a man between 65 and 79 years old with active COVID-19. The CDR3 sequence is CASSQIFGPLPYEQYF. The DNA of the CDR3 is TGCGCCAGCAGCCAAATATTTGGTCCTCTACCCTACGAGCAGTACTTC.